This is a list of T cell receptor beta chains from one sample in a study of T cells after yellow fever vaccination. TCRdb called the 5' RACE reads again in MiXCR, with one record for every CDR3 protein. The sample shows more than 350,000 distinct CDR3 sequences, around 10% of them seen only once. The material was PBMCs, obtained on the day of the first yellow fever vaccination. The receptor set was obtained from a man between 18 and 35 years old who received the YFV17D yellow fever vaccine. The CDR3 runs from the conserved cysteine through the conserved F or W. Each record gives: D gene, clone size, V gene, J gene, CDR3 protein, CDR3 DNA. The D gene is left open where the match is weak. Where a row states a size, it is once, few, many or the class of an expanded clone; other rows omit it.

D gene: -
clone size: -
V gene: TRBV4-1
J gene: TRBJ2-1
CDR3 protein: CASSLLQGHHEQFF
CDR3 DNA: TGCGCCAGCAGCCTGCTCCAGGGTCACCATGAGCAGTTCTTC

D gene: TRBD2
clone size: many
V gene: TRBV4-3
J gene: TRBJ2-3
CDR3 protein: CASSQELAGGTDTQYF
CDR3 DNA: TGCGCCAGCAGCCAGGAACTAGCGGGGGGGACCGATACGCAGTATTTT

D gene: TRBD1
clone size: -
V gene: TRBV4-3
J gene: TRBJ2-2
CDR3 protein: CASSPMTGGRTGELFF
CDR3 DNA: TGCGCCAGCAGCCCTATGACAGGGGGCCGCACCGGGGAGCTGTTTTTT

D gene: -
clone size: few
V gene: TRBV9
J gene: TRBJ2-1
CDR3 protein: CASSAHRAGHDYNEQFF
CDR3 DNA: TGTGCCAGCAGCGCCCACCGAGCAGGTCACGACTACAATGAGCAGTTCTTC

D gene: TRBD2
clone size: -
V gene: TRBV6-2/TRBV6-3
J gene: TRBJ2-3
CDR3 protein: CASSSWVSGGYEDTQYF
CDR3 DNA: TGTGCCAGCAGTTCCTGGGTTAGCGGGGGATACGAAGATACGCAGTATTTT

D gene: -
clone size: -
V gene: TRBV20-1
J gene: TRBJ2-1
CDR3 protein: CSADGTPQRSSYNEQFF
CDR3 DNA: TGCAGTGCAGACGGGACCCCTCAAAGGAGCTCCTACAATGAGCAGTTCTTC

D gene: TRBD1
clone size: few
V gene: TRBV7-2
J gene: TRBJ2-5
CDR3 protein: CASSQSGGHETQYF
CDR3 DNA: TGTGCCAGCAGCCAGTCAGGGGGCCATGAGACCCAGTACTTC

D gene: TRBD2
clone size: -
V gene: TRBV4-1
J gene: TRBJ2-5
CDR3 protein: CASSQYQRGPQETQYF
CDR3 DNA: TGCGCCAGCAGCCAGTACCAGCGGGGGCCACAAGAGACCCAGTACTTC

D gene: TRBD1
clone size: -
V gene: TRBV15
J gene: TRBJ2-4
CDR3 protein: CATSSGKSGQGRIQYF
CDR3 DNA: TGTGCCACCAGCAGTGGAAAGTCGGGACAGGGTAGGATTCAGTACTTC

D gene: -
clone size: -
V gene: TRBV9
J gene: TRBJ1-2
CDR3 protein: CASSINTGPYGYTF
CDR3 DNA: TGTGCCAGCAGTATTAATACAGGACCCTATGGCTACACCTTC

D gene: -
clone size: -
V gene: TRBV27
J gene: TRBJ2-2
CDR3 protein: CASSLTHLGSGTGELFF
CDR3 DNA: TGTGCCAGCAGTTTAACCCACCTAGGGTCAGGCACCGGGGAGCTGTTTTTT

D gene: -
clone size: few
V gene: TRBV29-1
J gene: TRBJ2-6
CDR3 protein: CSVDFGANVLTF
CDR3 DNA: TGCAGCGTTGATTTTGGGGCCAACGTCCTGACTTTC

D gene: -
clone size: few
V gene: TRBV6-2/TRBV6-3
J gene: TRBJ2-1
CDR3 protein: CASSYNSREQFF
CDR3 DNA: TGTGCCAGCAGTTATAATAGCCGCGAGCAGTTCTTC

D gene: TRBD1
clone size: many
V gene: TRBV25-1
J gene: TRBJ1-1
CDR3 protein: CASSQGTGSTEAFF
CDR3 DNA: TGTGCCAGCAGCCAAGGGACAGGGAGCACTGAAGCTTTCTTT

D gene: -
clone size: few
V gene: TRBV9
J gene: TRBJ1-4
CDR3 protein: CASSPPGSFNEKLFF
CDR3 DNA: TGTGCCAGCAGCCCTCCGGGGTCATTTAATGAAAAACTGTTTTTT

D gene: -
clone size: -
V gene: TRBV6-5
J gene: TRBJ2-6
CDR3 protein: CASSFLSSGANVLTF
CDR3 DNA: TGTGCCAGCAGTTTCCTGAGCTCTGGGGCCAACGTCCTGACTTTC

D gene: -
clone size: few
V gene: TRBV7-2
J gene: TRBJ2-1
CDR3 protein: CASSLAILLGAGREQFF
CDR3 DNA: TGTGCCAGCAGCTTAGCGATACTTCTGGGGGCCGGGCGGGAGCAGTTCTTC

D gene: TRBD1
clone size: many
V gene: TRBV7-6
J gene: TRBJ1-2
CDR3 protein: CASSDRNRGWDYGYTF
CDR3 DNA: TGTGCCAGCAGCGACCGAAACAGGGGATGGGACTATGGCTACACCTTC

D gene: TRBD1
clone size: few
V gene: TRBV7-3
J gene: TRBJ2-1
CDR3 protein: CASSLRRQGYNEQFF
CDR3 DNA: TGTGCCAGCAGCCTCCGGAGACAGGGATACAATGAGCAGTTCTTC

D gene: TRBD1
clone size: few
V gene: TRBV7-6
J gene: TRBJ2-7
CDR3 protein: CASSLTDRGFNEQYF
CDR3 DNA: TGTGCCAGCAGCTTGACGGACAGGGGTTTTAACGAGCAGTACTTC

D gene: -
clone size: few
V gene: TRBV4-3
J gene: TRBJ1-5
CDR3 protein: CASSQDGSGNQPQHF
CDR3 DNA: TGCGCCAGCAGCCAAGATGGGTCAGGTAATCAGCCCCAGCATTTT

D gene: TRBD2
clone size: -
V gene: TRBV25-1
J gene: TRBJ2-3
CDR3 protein: CASSDSGGSPDTQYF
CDR3 DNA: TGTGCCAGCAGTGATAGCGGGGGGAGCCCAGATACGCAGTATTTT

D gene: TRBD1
clone size: -
V gene: TRBV19
J gene: TRBJ2-1
CDR3 protein: CASSPRPPDRVSYNEQFF
CDR3 DNA: TGTGCCAGTAGTCCTCGTCCGCCCGACAGGGTCTCCTACAATGAGCAGTTCTTC

D gene: TRBD1
clone size: few
V gene: TRBV12-3/TRBV12-4
J gene: TRBJ1-2
CDR3 protein: CASSSQGAGYTF
CDR3 DNA: TGTGCCAGCAGCTCTCAGGGGGCCGGCTACACCTTC

D gene: -
clone size: -
V gene: TRBV2
J gene: TRBJ1-5
CDR3 protein: CASRKGHSSYSNQPQHF
CDR3 DNA: TGTGCCAGCAGGAAGGGACATTCTTCATATAGCAATCAGCCCCAGCATTTT

D gene: TRBD2
clone size: -
V gene: TRBV11-1
J gene: TRBJ2-1
CDR3 protein: CASSFSGLAGDQGNEQFF
CDR3 DNA: TGTGCCAGCAGCTTTTCTGGACTAGCGGGGGATCAGGGCAATGAGCAGTTCTTC

D gene: TRBD2
clone size: many
V gene: TRBV7-9
J gene: TRBJ2-1
CDR3 protein: CASSFSAGGNEQFF
CDR3 DNA: TGTGCCAGCAGCTTTTCAGCGGGGGGGAATGAGCAGTTCTTC

D gene: TRBD1
clone size: -
V gene: TRBV2
J gene: TRBJ2-1
CDR3 protein: CASSEARDRVLFNEQFF
CDR3 DNA: TGTGCCAGCAGTGAAGCTCGTGACAGGGTGTTGTTCAATGAGCAGTTCTTC

D gene: TRBD1
clone size: -
V gene: TRBV5-1
J gene: TRBJ2-1
CDR3 protein: CASSLSAQGANEQFF
CDR3 DNA: TGCGCCAGCAGCTTGTCGGCACAGGGGGCGAATGAGCAGTTCTTC

D gene: -
clone size: -
V gene: TRBV6-5
J gene: TRBJ2-2
CDR3 protein: CASSYPWGETGELFF
CDR3 DNA: TGTGCCAGCAGTTACCCTTGGGGGGAGACCGGGGAGCTGTTTTTT

D gene: TRBD2
clone size: -
V gene: TRBV10-2
J gene: TRBJ2-3
CDR3 protein: CATELAGSTDTQYF
CDR3 DNA: TGCGCCACGGAACTAGCGGGGAGTACAGATACGCAGTATTTT

D gene: -
clone size: -
V gene: TRBV6-4
J gene: TRBJ2-2
CDR3 protein: CASSDGAIGELFF
CDR3 DNA: TGTGCCAGCAGTGACGGGGCCATCGGGGAGCTGTTTTTT

D gene: -
clone size: -
V gene: TRBV6-5
J gene: TRBJ1-6
CDR3 protein: CASSYGAHNSPLHF
CDR3 DNA: TGTGCCAGCAGTTACGGGGCTCATAATTCACCCCTCCACTTT

D gene: TRBD2
clone size: -
V gene: TRBV7-9
J gene: TRBJ2-3
CDR3 protein: CASSPPRLAGPDTQYF
CDR3 DNA: TGTGCCAGCAGCCCTCCGCGACTAGCGGGACCAGATACGCAGTATTTT

D gene: TRBD2
clone size: few
V gene: TRBV7-3
J gene: TRBJ2-1
CDR3 protein: CASSPPGLAGMYNEQFF
CDR3 DNA: TGTGCCAGCAGCCCCCCGGGACTAGCGGGGATGTACAATGAGCAGTTCTTC

D gene: -
clone size: -
V gene: TRBV20-1
J gene: TRBJ1-4
CDR3 protein: CSARDPQRGLEKLFF
CDR3 DNA: TGCAGTGCTAGAGATCCTCAACGAGGGCTCGAAAAACTGTTTTTT

D gene: -
clone size: few
V gene: TRBV2
J gene: TRBJ2-1
CDR3 protein: CASSGQVYNEQFF
CDR3 DNA: TGTGCCAGCAGTGGACAGGTTTACAATGAGCAGTTCTTC

D gene: TRBD1
clone size: few
V gene: TRBV6-1
J gene: TRBJ1-1
CDR3 protein: CASRITGGPGTEAFF
CDR3 DNA: TGTGCCAGCAGGATTACAGGGGGCCCTGGGACTGAAGCTTTCTTT

D gene: TRBD1
clone size: -
V gene: TRBV18
J gene: TRBJ1-1
CDR3 protein: CASSSQGSVTEAFF
CDR3 DNA: TGTGCCAGCTCATCACAGGGGTCGGTCACTGAAGCTTTCTTT

D gene: TRBD1
clone size: -
V gene: TRBV4-3
J gene: TRBJ1-5
CDR3 protein: CASSHTGQGVSNQPQHF
CDR3 DNA: TGCGCCAGCAGCCACACGGGACAGGGAGTTAGCAATCAGCCCCAGCATTTT

D gene: -
clone size: few
V gene: TRBV7-9
J gene: TRBJ2-3
CDR3 protein: CASWFGSVTDTQYF
CDR3 DNA: TGTGCCAGCTGGTTCGGCAGTGTCACAGATACGCAGTATTTT

D gene: -
clone size: few
V gene: TRBV5-1
J gene: TRBJ2-4
CDR3 protein: CASSPDGYMRQDIQYF
CDR3 DNA: TGCGCCAGCAGCCCTGACGGATACATGAGACAGGACATTCAGTACTTC

D gene: -
clone size: -
V gene: TRBV12-3/TRBV12-4
J gene: TRBJ2-4
CDR3 protein: CASSFAGLAKNIQYF
CDR3 DNA: TGTGCCAGCAGTTTTGCCGGCCTAGCCAAAAACATTCAGTACTTC

D gene: TRBD1
clone size: few
V gene: TRBV20-1
J gene: TRBJ1-3
CDR3 protein: CSARGQGNTIYF
CDR3 DNA: TGCAGTGCTAGGGGACAGGGAAACACCATATATTTT

D gene: -
clone size: few
V gene: TRBV4-3
J gene: TRBJ1-4
CDR3 protein: CASSQADINEKLFF
CDR3 DNA: TGCGCCAGCAGCCAAGCCGACATTAATGAAAAACTGTTTTTT

D gene: TRBD2
clone size: few
V gene: TRBV29-1
J gene: TRBJ2-1
CDR3 protein: CSVEGTSGGYNEQFF
CDR3 DNA: TGCAGCGTTGAGGGTACTAGCGGGGGCTACAATGAGCAGTTCTTC

D gene: -
clone size: -
V gene: TRBV7-9
J gene: TRBJ2-2
CDR3 protein: CASRRPNTGELFF
CDR3 DNA: TGTGCCAGCAGAAGACCGAACACCGGGGAGCTGTTTTTT

D gene: -
clone size: many
V gene: TRBV4-1
J gene: TRBJ1-1
CDR3 protein: CASSQARLTNTEAFF
CDR3 DNA: TGCGCCAGCAGCCAAGCAAGACTGACCAACACTGAAGCTTTCTTT

D gene: -
clone size: -
V gene: TRBV27
J gene: TRBJ2-3
CDR3 protein: CASRTKEYSADTQYF
CDR3 DNA: TGTGCCAGCAGGACTAAGGAGTATTCTGCAGATACGCAGTATTTT

D gene: -
clone size: many
V gene: TRBV12-3/TRBV12-4
J gene: TRBJ1-2
CDR3 protein: CASSRESGGYTF
CDR3 DNA: TGTGCCAGCAGCCGCGAGTCGGGTGGCTACACCTTC

D gene: -
clone size: -
V gene: TRBV12-5
J gene: TRBJ2-1
CDR3 protein: CASGTGTRNEQFF
CDR3 DNA: TGTGCTAGTGGAACCGGGACTCGAAATGAGCAGTTCTTC

D gene: -
clone size: few
V gene: TRBV27
J gene: TRBJ1-5
CDR3 protein: CASSSWAGGNQPQHF
CDR3 DNA: TGTGCCAGCAGTTCCTGGGCGGGGGGAAATCAGCCCCAGCATTTT

D gene: -
clone size: few
V gene: TRBV5-1
J gene: TRBJ1-3
CDR3 protein: CASSSMSPGNTIYF
CDR3 DNA: TGCGCCAGCAGCTCGATGAGCCCTGGAAACACCATATATTTT